Reported below is one TCR beta chain. The antigen remains unidentified. The data were produced by immunoSEQ multiplex PCR, yet TCRdb's version contains in-frame clones alone and is incomplete. There are roughly 45,000 clones in the sample; about 90% occur only once, and about 0.63% lies in the top ten. V lost 5 bases and J lost 7; bases outside the gene matches: 10. This CDR3 comprises 14 residues. The germline V gene encodes CDR1 LNHDA and CDR2 SQIVND (reference sequence). Unstimulated regulatory T cells (CD4+CD25+CD127-), CD4+CD25- non-regulatory cells, CD4 and CD8 cells were FACS-sorted from thawed PBMCs. Before regulatory T cell sorting, thawed PBMCs rested overnight at 37°C in about 220 IU/ml IL-2. The data are from a study of Tregs in tolerant kidney transplant recipients. Study conclusions and caveats: The most relevant donor-specific Treg TCRbeta repertoire apparently came from expansion with activated donor B cells.

The clonotype comes from a human donor in good health. Material: Tregs from blood. The V and J genes are TRBV19 and TRBJ1-1; 7 bases match TRBD1. CDR3 sequence reads: CASSSPTGTVEAFF. The CDR3 region has the DNA TGTGCCAGTAGTTCGCCGACAGGGACAGTTGAAGCTTTCTTT. The full variable domain, in which reference TRBV19 and TRBJ1-1 provide the parts outside the CDR3, is DGGITQSPKYLFRKEGQNVTLSCEQNLNHDAMYWYRQDPGQGLRLIYYSQIVNDFQKGDIAEGYSVSREKKESFPLTVTSAQKNPTAFYLCASSSPTGTVEAFFGQGTRLTVV.